The source of this T cell receptor beta chain is a study of OX40 agonist ivuxolimab in advanced cancers. Across the study: A partial response was reached by three patients: one with hepatocellular carcinoma and two with cutaneous melanoma.

Germline CDR1 reads SGHTA; CDR2 reads FQGTGA. The germline V and J ends were trimmed by 3 bases and 5 bases, with 4 bases remaining between them. The CDR3 sequence is 11 residues long. Assay: immunoSEQ multiplex PCR; the TCRdb copy retains only in-frame clones and omits some. Among tens of thousands of clones listed, about 78% were seen once. The chain uses TRBV7-3 and TRBJ2-5, with D hard to call. The clonotype comes from an adult with an advanced solid tumor such as melanoma, head and neck, liver or kidney cancer. Sequences were derived from CD4+ or CD8+ T cells sorted from blood, sampled in a trial of the OX40 agonist ivuxolimab. The CDR3 DNA reads as TGTGCCAGCAGCTTTTCGGAGACCCAGTACTTC. Protein sequence: CASSFSETQYF.